This is a list of T cell receptor beta chains from one sample in a study of T cells after posttransplantation cyclophosphamide. The repertoire was sequenced with immunoSEQ multiplex PCR; TCRdb's copy has only in-frame clones and lacks some. The sample lists 20,000 or so clones; 75% to 90% were seen once. The input for sequencing was PBMCs, taken after allogeneic stem cell transplant with posttransplant cyclophosphamide. These receptors were obtained from a female patient aged 40 to 50 who received an allogeneic stem cell transplant from a related donor, was CMV-positive, and had no GVHD. Some T cells may be graft donor cells. Both conserved end residues are part of each CDR3. D genes are given only for firm matches. The listing skips clone size in some rows; elsewhere it reads once, few, many or a size class.

v_call	d_call	j_call	clone_size	cdr3_nt	cdr3_aa
TRBV30	.	TRBJ2-7	.	TGTGCCTGGAGTGTACTTACCGGGCAGTACTTC	CAWSVLTGQYF
TRBV30	.	TRBJ2-7	.	TGTGCCTGCCAAAAGGGGGATAGCTCCTACGAGCAGTACTTC	CACQKGDSSYEQYF
TRBV7-9	TRBD1	TRBJ1-1	.	TGTGCCAGCAGCCGAACAGGGGCACGGACTGAAGCTTTCTTT	CASSRTGARTEAFF
TRBV29-1	.	TRBJ2-1	.	TGCAGTGCCTTTGAGGAATATGAGCAGTTCTTC	CSAFEEYEQFF
TRBV19	TRBD1	TRBJ2-1	.	TGTGCCAGTACCAAAAGGGGGACAGGGGCCAATGAGCAGTTCTTC	CASTKRGTGANEQFF
TRBV7-8	.	TRBJ1-1	.	TGTGCCAGCAGCTTAGCCGGGGGGAGTATGAACACTGAAGCTTTCTTT	CASSLAGGSMNTEAFF
TRBV11-3	TRBD2	TRBJ2-7	.	TGTGCCAGCAGTATAGCGGGGGCCTCCTACGAGCAGTACTTC	CASSIAGASYEQYF
TRBV19	TRBD2	TRBJ2-1	.	TGTGCCAGTAGTAAGTCCGAGACTAGCAGGTACAATGAGCAGTTCTTC	CASSKSETSRYNEQFF
TRBV28	.	TRBJ1-5	.	TGTACCAGCACCCCTTTGGCGGGGGGCCTTACTCAGCCCCAGCATTTT	CTSTPLAGGLTQPQHF
TRBV7-3	.	TRBJ2-1	.	TGTGCCAGCAGCTTAACGTCTAGTGCAAATGAGCAGTTCTTC	CASSLTSSANEQFF
TRBV6-5	.	TRBJ2-3	.	TGTGCCAGCAGTGGCGGGAGCACAGATACGCAGTATTTT	CASSGGSTDTQYF
TRBV29-1	TRBD2	TRBJ2-5	few	TGCAGCGCCGCGGGCGGGAGGGGGGAGACCCAGTACTTC	CSAAGGRGETQYF
TRBV2	.	TRBJ2-1	.	TGTGCCAGCAGTTCTCGGGGGTACAATGAGCAGTTCTTC	CASSSRGYNEQFF
TRBV27	.	TRBJ2-3	.	TGTGCCAGCAGTTTAGGCGGGGTCTCTCGGGATACGCAGTATTTT	CASSLGGVSRDTQYF
TRBV29-1	TRBD1	TRBJ2-1	.	TGCAGCGCCGGACAGGGGGCTTGGAATGAGCAGTTCTTC	CSAGQGAWNEQFF
TRBV27	TRBD2	TRBJ2-3	.	TGTGCCAGCCGCTGGGGAGGGGAGGGCACAGATACGCAGTATTTT	CASRWGGEGTDTQYF